The 28 T cell receptor beta chains below come from one sample, sequenced in a study of blood T cell repertoires in COVID-19. The assay was immunoSEQ multiplex PCR, and TCRdb's table has in-frame clones only and misses some. The profile shows about 69,000 clones, roughly 90% of them singletons. Sequencing was performed on peripheral blood. These receptors were taken from a man aged 30-40 years with acute or convalescent COVID-19.

This chain joins TRBV24-1 and TRBJ1-1, with D tentatively TRBD1 (6 bases). This CDR3 has 13 amino acids. The germline V gene encodes CDR1 KGHDR and CDR2 SFDVKD. V shed 6 bases and J shed 1 base, with 8 bases lying between them. The CDR3 sequence: CATSSRGNTEAFF. The DNA of the CDR3 is TGTGCCACCAGTTCCAGGGGGAACACTGAAGCTTTCTTT.

The chain carries TRBV6-5 and TRBJ1-1; TRBD1 is a possible D gene (6 bases). Germline CDR1 is MNHEY and CDR2 is SVGAGI. The V and J ends lost 7 bases and 4 bases respectively, with 13 bases between them. The CDR3 consists of 13 residues. The chain's CDR3 is CASNTGYLTEAFF. Here the CDR3 DNA reads TGTGCCAGCAACACAGGGTACCTCACTGAAGCTTTCTTT.

The chain has TRBV4-1 and TRBJ2-1; a possible D gene is TRBD1 (5 bases). The CDR3 contains 17 residues. Trimming cost V 4 bases and J 0 bases, with 16 bases left between them. CDR1 and CDR2 from the germline V gene are MGHRA and YSYEKL. In nucleotides, the CDR3 is TGCGCCAGCAGCCCAGAGACAGTCCCGAGCTCCTACAATGAGCAGTTCTTC. Protein: CASSPETVPSSYNEQFF.

The rearrangement links TRBV28 to TRBJ1-2; a possible D gene is TRBD1 (6 bases). This CDR3 spans 13 amino acids. Trimming took 3 bases from V and 1 from J, leaving 6 bases between them. In germline, CDR1 is MDHEN, CDR2 SYDVKM. The CDR3 nucleotides read TGTGCCAGCAGTTTGGACAGTAACTATGGCTACACCTTC. This encodes CASSLDSNYGYTF.

This clone was seen a single time. An end of the junction does not agree with germline; a read error may underlie this. The chain employs TRBV12-3 or TRBV12-4 and TRBJ1-2; the D is unclear. This CDR3 contains 13 residues. This CDR3 reads CASSLSGWDGHTF. CDR3 coding DNA: TGTGCCAGCAGTTTATCGGGGTGGGATGGCCACACCTTC.

The CDR3 region is CASSPWTSRNEQFF. Here the CDR3 DNA reads TGTGCCAGCAGCCCATGGACTAGCCGAAATGAGCAGTTCTTC. J is TRBJ2-1 and V is TRBV7-2; 8 bases are a match to TRBD2. The CDR3 runs to 14 residues. V lost 5 bases and J lost 7; bases outside the gene matches: 7. CDR1 is SGHTA and CDR2 is FQGNSA in the germline V gene.

This CDR3 reads CASSSGEGSGPQHF. The CDR3, as DNA: TGTGCCAGCAGTTCAGGGGAAGGTTCGGGGCCCCAGCATTTT. V usage is TRBV6-5 and J usage is TRBJ1-5, with D possibly matching TRBD1 (6 bases). V lost 4 bases to trimming and J lost 9 bases, with 16 bases between them. The germline V gene has CDR1 MNHEY and CDR2 SVGAGI. The CDR3 loop spans 14 amino acids.

The chain recombines TRBV30 with TRBJ2-7; TRBD2 agrees at 7 bases. The germline CDR1 and CDR2 sequences are GTSNPN and SVGIG (reference sequence). The CDR3 runs to 18 residues. The trim removed 0 bases at V and 0 bases at J, leaving 14 bases unmatched. This CDR3 reads CAWSVPLSGSGFSYEQYF. The CDR3 nucleotides read TGTGCCTGGAGTGTACCCCTGAGCGGTAGCGGGTTCTCCTACGAGCAGTACTTC.

This sequence joins TRBV7-2 and TRBJ1-2, with TRBD1 identical over 10 bases. Germline CDR1 SGHTA, CDR2 FQGNSA. This CDR3 is built from 16 residues. The V and J ends lost 7 bases and 4 bases, in that order; junction bases with no gene match: 12. CDR3 residues: CASTLTGTGVPYGYTF. CDR3 in DNA: TGTGCCAGCACCCTTACCGGGACAGGGGTACCCTATGGCTACACCTTC.

V usage is TRBV5-6 and J usage is TRBJ1-2, with 7 bases that match TRBD1. CDR3 length equals 13 residues. With V trimmed by 4 bases and J by 4 bases, 4 bases remained unmatched. Germline CDR1 SGHDT, CDR2 YYEEEE. The CDR3 DNA is TGTGCCAGCAGCCCGACAGGGTTCTATGGCTACACCTTC. Residues: CASSPTGFYGYTF.

V usage is TRBV27 and J usage is TRBJ1-5; no firm D call. The V gene's germline CDR1 is MNHEY and CDR2 SMNVEV (reference sequence). CDR3 length: 13 amino acids. Deletions cut 8 bases from V and 5 bases from J, with 13 bases between. The CDR3 region is CASADYGDQPQHF. The CDR3 region has the DNA TGTGCCAGCGCCGACTACGGGGATCAGCCCCAGCATTTT.

Here the CDR3 reads CASSQDGKTDTQYF. The CDR3 nucleotides read TGTGCCAGCAGCCAAGACGGTAAGACAGATACGCAGTATTTT. The chain links TRBV3-1 (or the pseudogene TRBV3-2) to TRBJ2-3; D gene unclear. The CDR3 length is 14 residues. Trimming cost V 0 bases and J 3 bases, with 7 bases left between them. Germline V gene lookup returns CDR1 LGHDT and CDR2 YNNKEL (reference sequence).

The chain carries TRBV14 and TRBJ1-2; D is uncertain. Germline values: CDR1 SGHDN, CDR2 FVKESK. The CDR3 totals 14 residues. The V gene lost 0 bases and the J gene lost 4 bases, with 9 bases spanning the gap. CDR3 sequence: CASSQDPAGYGYTF. The CDR3 coding sequence is TGTGCCAGCAGCCAAGATCCGGCAGGCTATGGCTACACCTTC.

The chain uses TRBV10-3 and TRBJ1-6, with 8 bases lining up with TRBD1. The CDR3 consists of 16 residues. Germline V gene lookup returns CDR1 ENHRY and CDR2 SYGVKD. With V trimmed by 5 bases and J by 9 bases, 12 bases remained unmatched. CDR3 DNA: TGTGCCATCAGTCGAGGGGACAGGAGGGATAGTTCACCCCTCCACTTT. It translates to CAISRGDRRDSSPLHF.

The rearrangement joins TRBV5-5 to TRBJ1-2; 8 bases align to TRBD1. The germline V gene encodes CDR1 SGHKS and CDR2 YYEKEE (reference sequence). CDR3 length: 13 amino acids. With V trimmed by 1 base and J by 6 bases, 2 bases remained unmatched. In DNA form, the CDR3 reads TGTGCCAGCAGCTTGACAGGGGGAAATGGCTACACCTTC. Encoded protein: CASSLTGGNGYTF.

The chain employs TRBV2 and TRBJ1-5; 7 nucleotides match TRBD1. Germline V CDR1 and CDR2: SNHLY, FYNNEI. With V trimmed by 4 bases and J by 7 bases, 10 bases remained unmatched. The CDR3 contains 15 residues. The CDR3 spells CASSGGTAGRQPQHF. In nucleotides, the CDR3 is TGTGCCAGCAGTGGGGGGACAGCCGGACGGCAGCCCCAGCATTTT.

The chain employs TRBV13 and TRBJ1-3; D possibly corresponds to TRBD1 (5 bases). The CDR3 length is 14 residues. The germline V gene encodes CDR1 PRHDT and CDR2 FYEKMQ (reference sequence). The V and J ends lost 4 bases and 0 bases respectively, with 7 bases between them. CDR3 sequence: CASSWGLSGNTIYF. The CDR3 DNA reads TGTGCCAGCAGCTGGGGCCTCTCTGGAAACACCATATATTTT.

This sequence joins TRBV6-5 and TRBJ2-2, with TRBD1 identical over 8 bases. The V segment lost 8 bases and the J segment 0 bases; nucleotides outside the gene matches: 5. CDR1 is MNHEY and CDR2 is SVGAGI in the germline V gene. The CDR3 extends over 15 amino acids. This CDR3 is CASRGQATNTGELFF. The CDR3 DNA follows: TGTGCCAGCCGGGGACAGGCCACGAACACCGGGGAGCTGTTTTTT.

The genes are TRBV5-1 and TRBJ2-3, with TRBD2 matching over 12 bases. The trim removed 4 bases at V and 4 bases at J, leaving 1 base unmatched. The CDR3 contains 14 residues. Germline V gene sequence: CDR1 SGHRS, CDR2 YFSETQ. The CDR3 DNA sequence: TGCGCCAGCAGCCTAGCGGGAGGGCCAGATACGCAGTATTTT. Its translation: CASSLAGGPDTQYF.

The chain uses TRBV2 and TRBJ1-5; possible D gene TRBD1, 6 bases. Germline CDR1 reads SNHLY; CDR2 reads FYNNEI. The CDR3 sequence is 15 residues long. V dropped 3 bases and J dropped 5 bases, with 14 bases sitting between them. CDR3 protein: CASSEVQGDYQPQHF. The CDR3 DNA sequence: TGTGCCAGCAGTGAGGTACAGGGAGACTATCAGCCCCAGCATTTT.

The chain links TRBV19 to TRBJ2-1; D may be TRBD1 (6 bases). Germline-derived CDR1 and CDR2 are LNHDA and SQIVND (reference sequence). This CDR3 contains 14 residues. Deletions cut 5 bases from V and 4 bases from J, with 12 bases between. This CDR3 is CASSSDRRYNEQFF. The CDR3, as DNA: TGTGCCAGTAGTTCCGACAGGAGGTACAATGAGCAGTTCTTC.

This rearrangement joins TRBV2 to TRBJ2-5; TRBD2 matches at 12 bases. CDR3 length: 15 amino acids. Trimming removed 6 bases from V and 4 bases from J; junction bases left unmatched: 6. In germline, CDR1 is SNHLY, CDR2 FYNNEI. CDR3 protein: CASRELAGGVETQYF. The CDR3 nucleotides read TGTGCCAGCAGAGAACTAGCGGGGGGTGTAGAGACCCAGTACTTC.

The rearrangement joins TRBV11-2 to TRBJ2-3; 11 bases map to TRBD2. The CDR3 contains 14 residues. Germline V lookup: CDR1 SGHAT, CDR2 FQNNGV. Trimming removed 6 bases from V and 3 bases from J; junction bases left unmatched: 2. The CDR3 coding sequence is TGTGCCAGCAGTCTAGCGGGAGGAACAGATACGCAGTATTTT. Protein: CASSLAGGTDTQYF.

The chain recombines TRBV10-2 with TRBJ2-2, with 9 bases identical to TRBD1. The CDR3 has 17 residues. V was pared by 3 bases and J by 1 base, with 6 bases of the junction left unmatched. CDR1 is WSHSY, CDR2 SAAADI, per germline. The CDR3 sequence is CASSEWDRAKNTGELFF. The CDR3 DNA is TGCGCCAGCAGTGAATGGGACAGGGCGAAGAACACCGGGGAGCTGTTTTTT.

This chain joins TRBV20-1 and TRBJ2-1; 7 positions match TRBD1. CDR1 and CDR2 (germline): DFQATT, SNEGSKA (reference sequence). The CDR3 is 13 amino acids. V was clipped by 3 bases and J by 8 bases; unmatched bases: 7. DNA for the CDR3: TGCAGTGCTAGTTGGCCAGGGGGAGATGAGCAGTTCTTC. Translation: CSASWPGGDEQFF.

The chain uses TRBV30 and TRBJ1-2; D remains unclear. V was trimmed by 3 bases and J by 5 bases, leaving 7 bases between them. The CDR3 consists of 11 residues. The germline gives CDR1 GTSNPN, CDR2 SVGIG (reference sequence). In DNA, the CDR3 is TGTGCCTGGAGCGGGTGGTATGGCTACACCTTC. The encoded protein is CAWSGWYGYTF.

The V and J genes are TRBV24-1 and TRBJ2-3, with D unresolved. The V end lost 7 bases, the J end lost 0 bases, and 4 bases lay between the germline ends. CDR3 length: 12 amino acids. Germline assignment: CDR1 KGHDR and CDR2 SFDVKD. CDR3 protein: CATSSSTDTQYF. The CDR3 nucleotides are TGTGCCACCAGCAGTAGCACAGATACGCAGTATTTT.

The rearrangement uses TRBV5-1 and TRBJ1-1; unclear D gene. Trimming cost V 3 bases and J 10 bases, with 22 bases left between them. This CDR3 is 15 amino acids long. The germline V gene has CDR1 SGHRS and CDR2 YFSETQ. The CDR3 is CASSSYTTSGVGAFF. The CDR3 nucleotides are TGCGCCAGCAGCTCCTACACCACCAGCGGGGTAGGAGCTTTCTTT.